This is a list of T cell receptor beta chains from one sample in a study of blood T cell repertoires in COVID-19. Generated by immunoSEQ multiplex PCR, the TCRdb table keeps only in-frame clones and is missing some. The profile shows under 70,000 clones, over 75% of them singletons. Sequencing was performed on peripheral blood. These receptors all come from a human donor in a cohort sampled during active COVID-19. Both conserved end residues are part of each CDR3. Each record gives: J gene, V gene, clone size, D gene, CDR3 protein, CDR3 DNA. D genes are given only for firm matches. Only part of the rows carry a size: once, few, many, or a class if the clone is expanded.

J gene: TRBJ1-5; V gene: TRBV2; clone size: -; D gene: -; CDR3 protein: CASKYDGNQPQHF; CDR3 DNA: TGTGCCAGCAAATATGACGGGAATCAGCCCCAGCATTTT
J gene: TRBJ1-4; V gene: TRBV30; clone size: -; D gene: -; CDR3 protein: CAWSALSVGGPNEKLFF; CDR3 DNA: TGTGCCTGGAGTGCCCTCTCCGTAGGGGGTCCTAATGAAAAACTGTTTTTT
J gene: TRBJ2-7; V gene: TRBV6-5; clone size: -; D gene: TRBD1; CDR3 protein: CASSRTGGEQYF; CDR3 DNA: TGTGCCAGCAGCCGGACAGGGGGCGAGCAGTACTTC
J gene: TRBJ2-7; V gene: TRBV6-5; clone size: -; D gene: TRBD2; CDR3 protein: CASSPRGGDYEQYF; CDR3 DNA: TGTGCCAGCAGCCCACGCGGGGGAGACTACGAGCAGTACTTC
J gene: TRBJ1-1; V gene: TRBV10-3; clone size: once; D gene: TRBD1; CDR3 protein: CAISGGQGVQDTEAFF; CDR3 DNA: TGTGCCATCAGTGGGGGACAGGGGGTTCAGGACACTGAAGCTTTCTTT
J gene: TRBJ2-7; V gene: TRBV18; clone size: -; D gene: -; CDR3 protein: CASSTLSGTNPYEQYF; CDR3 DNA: TGTGCCAGCTCAACATTATCCGGGACAAATCCCTACGAGCAGTACTTC
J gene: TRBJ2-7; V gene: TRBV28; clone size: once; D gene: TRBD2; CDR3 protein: CASSLLSGRNSYEQYF; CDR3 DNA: TGTGCCAGCAGTTTGTTAAGCGGGAGAAATTCCTACGAGCAGTACTTC
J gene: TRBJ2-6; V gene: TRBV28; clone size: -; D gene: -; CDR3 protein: CASTTGGFSGANVLTF; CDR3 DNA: TGTGCCAGTACGACAGGAGGTTTCTCTGGGGCCAACGTCCTGACTTTC
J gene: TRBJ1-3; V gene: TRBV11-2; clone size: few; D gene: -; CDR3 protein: CASSQDTGYSGNTIYF; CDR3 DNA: TGTGCCAGCAGCCAAGATACAGGGTACTCTGGAAACACCATATATTTT
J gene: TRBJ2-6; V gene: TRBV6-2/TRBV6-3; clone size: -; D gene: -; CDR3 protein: CASSRPGIGANVLTF; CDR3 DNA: TGTGCCAGCAGCCGCCCAGGGATTGGGGCCAACGTCCTGACTTTC
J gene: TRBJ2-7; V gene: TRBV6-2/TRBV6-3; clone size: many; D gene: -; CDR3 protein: CASSYSMWISSEQYF; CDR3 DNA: TGTGCCAGCAGTTACTCGATGTGGATATCTAGCGAGCAGTACTTC
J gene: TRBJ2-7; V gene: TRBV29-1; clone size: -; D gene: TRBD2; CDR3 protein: CSVEAPAGETYEQYF; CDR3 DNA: TGCAGCGTTGAAGCTCCTGCGGGAGAGACCTACGAGCAGTACTTC
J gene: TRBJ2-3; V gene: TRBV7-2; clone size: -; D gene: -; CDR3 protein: CASSLDPSADTQYF; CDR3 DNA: TGTGCCAGCAGCTTAGATCCTTCTGCAGATACGCAGTATTTT
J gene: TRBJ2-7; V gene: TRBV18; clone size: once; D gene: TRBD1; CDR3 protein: CASSEQGAYEQYF; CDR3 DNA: TGTGCCAGCTCAGAACAGGGGGCCTACGAGCAGTACTTC
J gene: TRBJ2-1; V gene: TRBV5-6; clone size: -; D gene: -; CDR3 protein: CASRFGQGGNEQFF; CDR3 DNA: TGTGCCAGCAGATTTGGGCAGGGGGGCAATGAGCAGTTCTTC
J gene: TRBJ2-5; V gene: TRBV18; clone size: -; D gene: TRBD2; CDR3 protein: CASSPQAVAGETQYF; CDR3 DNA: TGTGCCAGCTCACCCCAGGCGGTAGCGGGAGAGACCCAGTACTTC
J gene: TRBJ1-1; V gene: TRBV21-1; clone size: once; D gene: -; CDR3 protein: CASSKVYLNTEAFF; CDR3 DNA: TGTGCCAGCAGCAAAGTCTACCTGAACACTGAAGCTTTCTTT
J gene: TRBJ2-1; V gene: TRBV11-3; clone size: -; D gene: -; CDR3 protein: CASSLGTLGNEQFF; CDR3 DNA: TGTGCCAGCAGCTTAGGGACTTTAGGGAATGAGCAGTTCTTC
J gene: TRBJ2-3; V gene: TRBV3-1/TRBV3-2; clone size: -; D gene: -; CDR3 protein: CASSQKQGGDTQYF; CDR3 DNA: TGTGCCAGCAGCCAAAAGCAGGGAGGAGATACGCAGTATTTT
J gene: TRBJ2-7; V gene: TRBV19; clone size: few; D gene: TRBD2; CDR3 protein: CASSPSGSGRFYEQYF; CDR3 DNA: TGTGCCAGTAGTCCTTCGGGGAGCGGGAGGTTCTACGAGCAGTACTTC
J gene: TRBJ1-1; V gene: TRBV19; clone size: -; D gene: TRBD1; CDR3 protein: CASSSGQGSNTEAFF; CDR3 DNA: TGTGCCAGTAGTTCGGGACAGGGGTCGAACACTGAAGCTTTCTTT
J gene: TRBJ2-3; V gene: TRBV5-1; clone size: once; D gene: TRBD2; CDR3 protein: CASSPRLAGADTQYF; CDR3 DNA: TGCGCCAGCAGCCCCCGACTAGCGGGAGCAGATACGCAGTATTTT
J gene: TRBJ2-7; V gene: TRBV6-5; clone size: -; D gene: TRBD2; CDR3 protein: CASRYPGLAGYEQYF; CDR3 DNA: TGTGCCAGCAGGTATCCGGGACTAGCGGGATACGAGCAGTACTTC
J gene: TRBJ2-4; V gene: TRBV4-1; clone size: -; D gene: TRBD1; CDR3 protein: CASSPSSRTGHIQYF; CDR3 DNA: TGCGCCAGCAGCCCCTCCTCCCGGACAGGGCACATTCAGTACTTC
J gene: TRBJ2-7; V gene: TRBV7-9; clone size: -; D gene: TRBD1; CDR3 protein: CASRRDSAYEQYF; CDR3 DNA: TGTGCCAGCCGTAGGGACAGCGCCTACGAGCAGTACTTC
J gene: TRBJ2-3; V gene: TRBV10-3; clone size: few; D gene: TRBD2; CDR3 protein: CAIRAGLSTDTQYF; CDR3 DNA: TGTGCCATCAGAGCGGGACTTAGCACAGATACGCAGTATTTT
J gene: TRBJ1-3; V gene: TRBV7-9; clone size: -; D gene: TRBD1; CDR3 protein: CASSSIQGGGNTIYF; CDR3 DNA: TGTGCCAGCAGCTCGATCCAGGGGGGTGGAAACACCATATATTTT
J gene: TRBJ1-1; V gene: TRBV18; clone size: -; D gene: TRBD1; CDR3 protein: CASSSRDSDTEAFF; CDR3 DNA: TGTGCCAGCTCAAGCCGGGACAGTGACACTGAAGCTTTCTTT
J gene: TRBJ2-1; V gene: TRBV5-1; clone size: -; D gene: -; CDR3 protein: CASSLEGDNEQFF; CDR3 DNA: TGCGCCAGCAGCTTGGAAGGGGACAATGAGCAGTTCTTC